The sample holds many counts of the clone carrying this TCR beta chain. Antigen specificity is unknown. What was amplified from RNA transcripts were TCR beta CDR3 regions. Initially, a first-round RT-PCR of the TCR CDR3 employed the HTBI primer set. TCRdb passed the multiplex PCR reads through MiXCR, listing each CDR3 protein once. The table shows 250,000 to 300,000 distinct CDR3 sequences, with more than 10% occurring only once. Hyperthyroidism, newly diagnosed and lasting under 2 months, affected patients aged 18 to 65. Patients with uncontrolled infections, other autoimmune diseases, pregnancy or lactation were excluded. From approximately 9.3 ml of fresh peripheral blood, PBMCs were isolated. V was cut by 4 bases and J by 5 bases, with 10 bases left in between. The CDR3 is 12 amino acids. CDR1 SGHDT and CDR2 YYEEEE come from the germline V gene. The record originates from a study of T cells in Graves' hyperthyroidism and ophthalmopathy.

Whole-study findings and limits: Researchers found most expanded thyroid clonotypes above 0.001 in blood as well.

Sequenced sample: blood. This sequence was found in a woman aged 25 to 39 with Graves' hyperthyroidism that later progressed to Graves' ophthalmopathy. The chain combines TRBV5-6 with TRBJ2-7, with D tentatively TRBD1 (7 bases). CDR3 amino acids: CASSGGTDEQYF. In DNA form, the CDR3 reads TGTGCCAGCAGCGGAGGGACAGACGAGCAGTACTTC.